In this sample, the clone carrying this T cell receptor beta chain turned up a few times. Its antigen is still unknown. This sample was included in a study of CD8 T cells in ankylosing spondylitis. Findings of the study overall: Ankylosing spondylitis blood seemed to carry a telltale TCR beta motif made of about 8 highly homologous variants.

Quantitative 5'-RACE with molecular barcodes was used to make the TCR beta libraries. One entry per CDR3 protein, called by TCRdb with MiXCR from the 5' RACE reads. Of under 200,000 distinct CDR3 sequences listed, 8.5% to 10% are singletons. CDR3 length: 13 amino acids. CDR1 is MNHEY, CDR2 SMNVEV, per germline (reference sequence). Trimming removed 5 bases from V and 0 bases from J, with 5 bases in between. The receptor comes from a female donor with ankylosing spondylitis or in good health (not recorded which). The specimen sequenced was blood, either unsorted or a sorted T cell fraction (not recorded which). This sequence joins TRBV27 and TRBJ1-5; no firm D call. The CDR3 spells CASSGHSNQPQHF. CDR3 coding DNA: TGTGCCAGCAGTGGCCATAGCAATCAGCCCCAGCATTTT.